This passage covers 23 T cell receptor beta chains from one sample sequenced in a study of blood T cell repertoires in COVID-19. The assay was immunoSEQ multiplex PCR, and TCRdb's table has in-frame clones only and misses some. The table has approximately 82,000 clones, 85% to 90% seen once. Material for sequencing was PBMCs or T cells enriched from blood (not recorded which). The receptor source for this set is a woman between 45 and 60 years old with acute COVID-19.

This chain uses TRBV15 with TRBJ2-3, with D unresolved. The CDR3 consists of 15 residues. From germline, CDR1 is LNHNV and CDR2 YYDKDF (reference sequence). The V and J ends lost 4 bases and 2 bases respectively, with 13 bases between them. This CDR3 reads CATSMSAISTDTQYF. For the CDR3, the DNA is TGTGCCACCAGCATGAGCGCGATATCCACAGATACGCAGTATTTT. The full variable domain, its missing parts supplied by reference TRBV15 and TRBJ2-3, is DAMVIQNPRYQVTQFGKPVTLSCSQTLNHNVMYWYQQKSSQAPKLLFHYYDKDFNNEADTPDNFQSRRPNTSFCFLDIRSPGLGDTAMYLCATSMSAISTDTQYFGPGTRLTVL.

The chain has TRBV2 and TRBJ2-1; D possibly corresponds to TRBD2 (6 bases). The CDR3 extends over 15 amino acids. Germline V gene sequence: CDR1 SNHLY, CDR2 FYNNEI. Trimming shortened V by 2 bases and J by 5 bases, and 13 bases separated the two germline ends. CDR3 nucleotides: TGTGCCAGCAGTGAAAGTGGACTACAGAACAATGAGCAGTTCTTC. It encodes CASSESGLQNNEQFF.

The rearrangement joins TRBV6-7 to TRBJ1-5, with TRBD1 matching over 7 bases. TRBV6-7 is assigned to the ORF class and has an uncertain function. V was pared by 6 bases and J by 0 bases, with 17 bases of the junction left unmatched. The length of the CDR3 is 19 residues. The chain's CDR3 is CASSCPRDRTGASNQPQHF. The DNA for the CDR3 is TGTGCCAGCAGCTGCCCGCGGGACAGAACGGGGGCTAGCAATCAGCCCCAGCATTTT.

The V call is TRBV7-2, the J call TRBJ2-3; D unresolved. Germline-derived CDR1 and CDR2 are SGHTA and FQGNSA. V lost 1 base to trimming and J lost 3 bases, with 14 bases between them. The CDR3 is 16 residues long. This CDR3 is CASSLVSPRSTDTQYF. CDR3 bases: TGTGCCAGCAGCTTAGTTTCCCCTAGGTCGACAGATACGCAGTATTTT.

J is TRBJ1-1 and V is TRBV29-1; no firm D call. From germline, CDR1 is SQVTM and CDR2 ANQGSEA. The CDR3 is made up of 13 amino acids. Between the trimmed V and J ends, which lost 0 bases and 1 base, there was a span of 6 bases. This CDR3 is CSVEDSWNTEAFF. The CDR3 coding sequence is TGCAGCGTTGAAGATTCCTGGAACACTGAAGCTTTCTTT.

This clone was recorded once. V is TRBV10-2 and J is TRBJ1-5; D might be TRBD1 (5 bases). The V gene's germline CDR1 is WSHSY and CDR2 SAAADI. The CDR3 loop spans 15 amino acids. Deletions cut 4 bases from V and 1 base from J, with 11 bases between. The CDR3 DNA follows: TGCGCCAGCAGTGTTTTACAGGTCAGCAATCAGCCCCAGCATTTT. Protein product: CASSVLQVSNQPQHF.

The chain has TRBV11-2 and TRBJ1-6; D is possibly TRBD1 (5 bases). The CDR3 extends over 15 amino acids. Germline loops: CDR1 SGHAT, CDR2 FQNNGV. Between the trimmed V and J ends, which lost 4 bases and 9 bases, there was a span of 16 bases. The CDR3 loop reads CASSSLRGIGSPLHF. The CDR3 DNA reads TGTGCCAGCAGCTCCCTTAGGGGAATCGGTTCACCCCTCCACTTT.

The chain has TRBV7-9 and TRBJ2-7; tentatively, D is TRBD1 (7 bases). Trimming pared 5 bases from V and 0 bases from J, leaving 17 bases between. Germline V CDR1 and CDR2: SEHNR, FQNEAQ (reference sequence). CDR3 size: 16 residues. CDR3 coding DNA: TGTGCCAGCAGCGTCAGACAGGGAGGTAGCTCCTACGAGCAGTACTTC. Protein sequence: CASSVRQGGSSYEQYF. Full variable domain (remainder filled in from reference TRBV7-9 and TRBJ2-7): DTGVSQNPRHKITKRGQNVTFRCDPISEHNRLYWYRQTLGQGPEFLTYFQNEAQLEKSRLLSDRFSAERPKGSFSTLEIQRTEQGDSAMYLCASSVRQGGSSYEQYFGPGTRLTVT.

The chain carries TRBV4-1 and TRBJ1-4; TRBD1 might be the D (6 bases). CDR1 MGHRA and CDR2 YSYEKL come from the germline V gene. The V end lost 5 bases, the J end lost 3 bases, and 13 bases lay between the germline ends. The CDR3 has 15 residues. CDR3 sequence reads: CASSLSGQSNEKLFF. For the CDR3, the DNA is TGCGCCAGCAGCTTATCCGGACAGTCTAATGAAAAACTGTTTTTT.

The genes are TRBV6-5 and TRBJ1-2, with D possibly TRBD1 on 6 matching bases. The CDR3 spans 14 residues. The germline V and J ends were trimmed by 5 bases and 7 bases, with 17 bases remaining between them. Germline CDR1 reads MNHEY; CDR2 reads SVGAGI. CDR3 sequence reads: CASSNAHREGGYTF. DNA for the CDR3: TGTGCCAGCAGTAACGCTCACAGGGAGGGTGGCTACACCTTC.

The V call is TRBV30, the J call TRBJ2-7, with 7 bases identical to TRBD1. The CDR3 extends over 15 amino acids. Germline-derived CDR1 and CDR2 are GTSNPN and SVGIG (reference sequence). With 4 bases clipped from V and 0 bases from J, the junction kept 9 bases outside the gene matches. DNA for the CDR3: TGTGCCTGGACCATTTCGACAGGGAGCTCCTACGAGCAGTACTTC. Protein sequence: CAWTISTGSSYEQYF.

The chain couples TRBV11-3 to TRBJ2-1; D might be TRBD2 (6 bases). In germline, CDR1 is SGHNT, CDR2 YENEEA. This CDR3 region has 18 residues. Trimming left V 0 bases short and J 4 bases short, with 19 bases between. CDR3 bases: TGTGCCAGCAGCTTAGATAGCGGTTCGACCGCTGTATACAATGAGCAGTTCTTC. It specifies CASSLDSGSTAVYNEQFF.

The gene calls are TRBV7-2 and TRBJ2-7, with 9 bases that match TRBD2. The length of the CDR3 is 14 residues. J was trimmed by 4 bases and V by 3 bases; bases with no gene match: 4. Germline V lookup: CDR1 SGHTA, CDR2 FQGNSA. The CDR3 spells CASSLTSGTYEQYF. In DNA form, the CDR3 reads TGTGCCAGCAGCTTGACTAGCGGTACATACGAGCAGTACTTC.

The chain is built from TRBV5-1 and TRBJ2-2, with TRBD1 matching 10 bases. V was pared by 5 bases and J by 4 bases, with 8 bases of the junction left unmatched. Germline-derived CDR1 and CDR2 are SGHRS and YFSETQ. This CDR3 is 16 amino acids long. The DNA of the CDR3 is TGCGCCAGCAGGATCAGACAGGGGGCGAGCACCGGGGAGCTGTTTTTT. It encodes CASRIRQGASTGELFF. The variable domain in full, completed from reference TRBV5-1 and TRBJ2-2, reads KAGVTQTPRYLIKTRGQQVTLSCSPISGHRSVSWYQQTPGQGLQFLFEYFSETQRNKGNFPGRFSGRQFSNSRSEMNVSTLELGDSALYLCASRIRQGASTGELFFGEGSRLTVL.

V is TRBV11-2 and J is TRBJ1-5, with D possibly being TRBD1 (5 bases). V was trimmed by 1 base and J by 4 bases, leaving 8 bases between them. CDR3 size: 14 residues. CDR1 is SGHAT and CDR2 is FQNNGV in the germline V gene. CDR3 amino acids: CASSLVGGNQPQHF. CDR3 in DNA: TGTGCCAGCAGCTTAGTCGGGGGAAATCAGCCCCAGCATTTT.

This chain connects TRBV19 to TRBJ2-2; D is perhaps TRBD2 (6 bases). Germline V gene lookup returns CDR1 LNHDA and CDR2 SQIVND (reference sequence). The CDR3 runs 14 residues. V was cut by 1 base and J by 6 bases, with 9 bases left in between. The DNA of the CDR3 is TGTGCCAGTAGTATAGGGGGGGTTGCCGGGGAGCTGTTTTTT. This translates into CASSIGGVAGELFF.

The J gene is TRBJ2-1, the V gene TRBV12-3 or TRBV12-4; D remains unclear. This CDR3 is 13 amino acids long. Trimming shortened V by 2 bases and J by 10 bases, and 12 bases separated the two germline ends. CDR3 DNA: TGTGCCAGCAGTTTATACCCCACCGAGGAGCAGTTCTTC. This translates into CASSLYPTEEQFF.

V usage is TRBV11-2 and J usage is TRBJ2-7; 10 bases fit TRBD2. Germline V lookup: CDR1 SGHAT, CDR2 FQNNGV. The CDR3 is made up of 16 amino acids. Trimming removed 5 bases from V and 1 base from J; junction bases left unmatched: 8. This chain's CDR3 is CASSPGGGLASYEQYF. The CDR3 DNA follows: TGTGCCAGCAGCCCCGGGGGGGGACTAGCGTCCTACGAGCAGTACTTC.

The V gene is TRBV7-6, the J gene TRBJ2-6, with a possible D match to TRBD1 (6 bases). The CDR3 has 17 amino acids. Per the germline V gene, CDR1 is SGHVS and CDR2 is FNYEAQ. Between the trimmed V and J ends, which lost 5 bases and 1 base, there was a span of 15 bases. This CDR3 reads CASSRYRAESGANVLTF. CDR3 sequence (DNA): TGTGCCAGCAGCCGCTACAGGGCTGAGTCTGGGGCCAACGTCCTGACTTTC. Variable domain in full (rest from reference TRBV7-6 and TRBJ2-6): GAGVSQSPRYKVTKRGQDVALRCDPISGHVSLYWYRQALGQGPEFLTYFNYEAQQDKSGLPNDRFSAERPEGSISTLTIQRTEQRDSAMYRCASSRYRAESGANVLTFGAGSRLTVL.

This chain links TRBV7-2 with TRBJ1-1; perhaps TRBD1 as D (5 bases). Germline assignment: CDR1 SGHTA and CDR2 FQGNSA. The CDR3 extends over 14 amino acids. Trimming left V 4 bases short and J 4 bases short, with 13 bases between. The CDR3 DNA sequence: TGTGCCAGCAGCTCCCTAACCGGGGGCACTGAAGCTTTCTTT. Protein: CASSSLTGGTEAFF.

V and J are TRBV5-8 and TRBJ1-3, with unresolved D. Germline lookup yields CDR1 SGHTS and CDR2 YDEGEE. CDR3 size: 12 residues. V was clipped by 3 bases and J by 4 bases, with 5 bases between them. CDR3 amino acids: CASSSGGNTIYF. In DNA, the CDR3 is TGTGCCAGCAGCTCGGGGGGAAACACCATATATTTT.

This chain links TRBV18 with TRBJ1-1; perhaps TRBD1 as D (6 bases). Per germline, CDR1 KGHSH and CDR2 LQKENI. The CDR3 has 14 residues. V dropped 2 bases and J dropped 5 bases, with 12 bases sitting between them. Here the CDR3 reads CASSPAGARTEAFF. In nucleotides, the CDR3 is TGTGCCAGCTCACCAGCGGGGGCGAGGACTGAAGCTTTCTTT. Based on the CDR3 plus reference TRBV18 and TRBJ1-1, the full variable domain is NAGVMQNPRHLVRRRGQEARLRCSPMKGHSHVYWYRQLPEEGLKFMVYLQKENIIDESGMPKERFSAEFPKEGPSILRIQQVVRGDSAAYFCASSPAGARTEAFFGQGTRLTVV.

The chain combines TRBV6-5 with TRBJ2-7; no clear D gene. V was cut by 4 bases and J by 6 bases, with 16 bases left in between. The CDR3 loop spans 14 amino acids. Germline CDR1 is MNHEY and CDR2 is SVGAGI. CDR3 in amino acids: CASSSTWRSSEQYF. The CDR3 region has the DNA TGTGCCAGCAGTTCCACTTGGAGAAGTAGCGAGCAGTACTTC.